This TCR beta chain was recorded in a study of T cell repertoires in cytomegalovirus infection. Study details: Recently identified HLA-C-restricted CMV epitopes and well-studied HLA-B-restricted CMV epitopes were used by the study. Public signatures in TCR beta pointed to CMV infection and matching HLA type.

The sample holds a few counts of this clonotype. The antigen remains undetermined. Study findings and constraints: The ex vivo response was dominated by HLA-C-restricted CMV-specific TCR beta clonotypes. The study identified carriers of CMV plus the relevant HLA from cumulative public TCR beta family frequency.

V was shortened by 5 bases and J by 1 base, with 12 bases between the two germline ends. Germline V gene lookup returns CDR1 SQVTM and CDR2 ANQGSEA. The CDR3 totals 13 residues. MiXCR, run by TCRdb on the reads, gives a single entry per CDR3 protein. Among a few hundred thousand distinct CDR3 sequences, roughly 43% were seen once, and the ten largest hold approximately 40%. This clonotype originated in a human donor in good health (CMV status not recorded). Some clones in this sample may be carry-over from other donors' samples. This chain connects TRBV29-1 to TRBJ2-7, with D perhaps TRBD2 (5 bases). The sample in question was cultured PBMCs, obtained from culture after CMV antigen stimulation. The CDR3 region has the DNA TGCAGCGTTCTTCATCCGGGGTCCTACGAGCAGTACTTC. Protein product: CSVLHPGSYEQYF.